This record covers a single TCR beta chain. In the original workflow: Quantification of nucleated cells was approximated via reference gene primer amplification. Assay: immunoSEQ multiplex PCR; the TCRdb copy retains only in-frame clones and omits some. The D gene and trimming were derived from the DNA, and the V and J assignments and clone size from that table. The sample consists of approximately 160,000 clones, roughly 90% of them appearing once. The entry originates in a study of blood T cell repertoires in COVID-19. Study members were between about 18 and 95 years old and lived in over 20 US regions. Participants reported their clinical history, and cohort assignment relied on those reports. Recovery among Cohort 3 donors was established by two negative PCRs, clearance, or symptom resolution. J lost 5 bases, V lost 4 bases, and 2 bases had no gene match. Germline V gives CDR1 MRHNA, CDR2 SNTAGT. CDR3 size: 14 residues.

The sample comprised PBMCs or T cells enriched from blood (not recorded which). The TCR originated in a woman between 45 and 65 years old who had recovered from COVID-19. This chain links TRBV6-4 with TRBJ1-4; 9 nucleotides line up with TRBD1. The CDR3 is CASSAGQGNEKLFF. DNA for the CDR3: TGTGCCAGCAGTGCGGGACAGGGCAATGAAAAACTGTTTTTT.